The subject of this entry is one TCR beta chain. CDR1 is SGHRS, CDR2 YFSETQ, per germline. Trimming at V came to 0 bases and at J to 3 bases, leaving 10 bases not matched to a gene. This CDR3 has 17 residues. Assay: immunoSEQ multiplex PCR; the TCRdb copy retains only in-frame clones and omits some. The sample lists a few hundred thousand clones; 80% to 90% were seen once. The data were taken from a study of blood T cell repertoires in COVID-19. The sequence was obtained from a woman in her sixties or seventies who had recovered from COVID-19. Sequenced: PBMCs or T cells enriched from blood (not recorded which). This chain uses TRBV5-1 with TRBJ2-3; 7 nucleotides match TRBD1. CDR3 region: CASSLVPRLQGTDTQYF. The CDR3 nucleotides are TGCGCCAGCAGCTTGGTACCCCGATTACAGGGGACAGATACGCAGTATTTT. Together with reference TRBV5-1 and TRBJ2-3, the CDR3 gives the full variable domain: KAGVTQTPRYLIKTRGQQVTLSCSPISGHRSVSWYQQTPGQGLQFLFEYFSETQRNKGNFPGRFSGRQFSNSRSEMNVSTLELGDSALYLCASSLVPRLQGTDTQYFGPGTRLTVL.